This T cell receptor beta chain appears in the sequencing data of a study of T cell responses to AZD1222 COVID-19 vaccine. V shed 8 bases and J shed 1 base, with 8 bases lying between them. CDR1 and CDR2 from the germline V gene are MDHEN and SYDVKM. The CDR3 extends over 12 amino acids. Clones were sequenced by immunoSEQ multiplex PCR, and TCRdb holds only the in-frame ones, with some missing. The table lists about 72,000 clones, about nine tenths of them singletons. This rearrangement joins TRBV28 to TRBJ1-1; D unresolved. The sample in question was peripheral blood, obtained on day 0 of AZD1222 vaccination. The source of this sequence is an adult in good health. The CDR3 sequence is CASVGENTEAFF. Written as DNA, the CDR3 is TGTGCCAGCGTCGGGGAGAACACTGAAGCTTTCTTT.